The 24 T cell receptor beta chains given below trace back to one sample, sequenced in a study of shared clonotypes between healthy human individuals. Sequenced by immunoSEQ multiplex PCR; TCRdb stores in-frame clones only, minus some. The sample includes some 1 million clones, 70% to 80% of them seen just once. The sequenced material came from memory CD4+ T cells sorted from blood. The subset is: CD45RA-negative fraction. These receptors came from a man aged 18 to 30 in good health.

The gene calls are TRBV6-6 and TRBJ2-5; 9 bases are shared with TRBD1. This CDR3 comprises 15 residues. Germline V gives CDR1 MNHNY, CDR2 SVGAGI (reference sequence). The trim removed 5 bases at V and 4 bases at J, leaving 8 bases unmatched. This CDR3 is CASSPPGQGRETQYF. DNA for the CDR3: TGTGCCAGCAGTCCCCCGGGACAGGGAAGAGAGACCCAGTACTTC.

V usage is TRBV15 and J usage is TRBJ1-1; a possible D gene is TRBD1 (5 bases). The germline CDR1 and CDR2 sequences are LNHNV and YYDKDF (reference sequence). V was clipped by 1 base and J by 4 bases, with 16 bases between them. The CDR3 totals 16 residues. For the CDR3, the DNA is TGTGCCACCAGCAGAGTTACCTTCAGGGTGACCACTGAAGCTTTCTTT. It encodes CATSRVTFRVTTEAFF.

The count of this clone is one. This rearrangement joins TRBV5-8 to TRBJ1-2; D uncertain. Trimming removed 0 bases at V and 4 bases at J, with 7 bases between. The CDR3 extends over 13 amino acids. The germline V gene encodes CDR1 SGHTS and CDR2 YDEGEE. The CDR3 bases are TGTGCCAGCAGCTTGGATCCTACCTATGGCTACACCTTC. Its translation is CASSLDPTYGYTF.

The chain carries TRBV7-9 and TRBJ1-2, with D possibly matching TRBD1 (5 bases). Germline V CDR1 and CDR2: SEHNR, FQNEAQ (reference sequence). V lost 5 bases to trimming and J lost 7 bases, with 14 bases between them. The CDR3 has 13 amino acids. This chain's CDR3 is CASSPDGAGGYTF. In DNA form, the CDR3 reads TGTGCCAGCAGCCCAGATGGGGCTGGTGGCTACACCTTC.

This clone was observed a few times. One junction end does not reproduce the germline sequence, and a read error may be involved. This chain connects TRBV28 to TRBJ1-4, with a weak D call TRBD1 (5 bases). Germline loops: CDR1 MDHEN, CDR2 SYDVKM. CDR3 length: 12 amino acids. The DNA of the CDR3 is TGTGCCAGCAGTTCGCAAGGGGCAGCTCCAAGGTGG. Protein sequence: CASSSQGAAPRW.

This chain uses TRBV5-1 with TRBJ1-6, with TRBD1 matching over 7 bases. The germline gives CDR1 SGHRS, CDR2 YFSETQ. J was trimmed by 5 bases and V by 4 bases; bases with no gene match: 3. The CDR3 contains 14 residues. The DNA of the CDR3 is TGCGCCAGCAGCCCGGGACAGAATAATTCACCCCTCCACTTT. Translated: CASSPGQNNSPLHF.

This clone was recorded once. The CDR3 DNA reads as TGCGCCAGCAGCCTCACCTTAGGGGGAAACTATGGCTACACCTTC. Translation: CASSLTLGGNYGYTF. The chain links TRBV5-1 to TRBJ1-2, with TRBD1 as a possible D gene (6 bases). The germline V gene has CDR1 SGHRS and CDR2 YFSETQ. The CDR3 loop spans 15 amino acids. Trimming shortened V by 4 bases and J by 2 bases, and 15 bases separated the two germline ends.

This clone was counted a few times. V gene TRBV2 combines with J gene TRBJ1-2; 7 nucleotides agree with TRBD1. Per germline, CDR1 SNHLY and CDR2 FYNNEI. V was pared by 3 bases and J by 4 bases, with 5 bases of the junction left unmatched. The length of the CDR3 is 14 residues. For the CDR3, the DNA is TGTGCCAGCAGTGAGACAGAGGGGGCCTATGGCTACACCTTC. This sequence encodes CASSETEGAYGYTF. Based on the CDR3 plus reference TRBV2 and TRBJ1-2, the full variable domain is EPEVTQTPSHQVTQMGQEVILRCVPISNHLYFYWYRQILGQKVEFLVSFYNNEISEKSEIFDDQFSVERPDGSNFTLKIRSTKLEDSAMYFCASSETEGAYGYTFGSGTRLTVV.

The chain couples TRBV5-1 to TRBJ2-7; TRBD1 matches 9 bases. Germline values: CDR1 SGHRS, CDR2 YFSETQ. Trimming at V came to 1 base and at J to 6 bases, leaving 11 bases not matched to a gene. This CDR3 has 16 residues. The CDR3 here is CASSLRDRDRASEQYF. The CDR3 DNA reads TGCGCCAGCAGCTTGCGCGACCGGGACAGGGCGTCCGAGCAGTACTTC.

V is TRBV30 and J is TRBJ1-2; no clear D gene. Germline V CDR1 and CDR2: GTSNPN, SVGIG (reference sequence). V lost 1 base and J 4 bases, leaving 13 bases between the germline ends. The CDR3 covers 14 residues. The CDR3 DNA reads TGTGCCTGGAGTGAGAAAGGGAGGAGCTATGGCTACACCTTC. Translated: CAWSEKGRSYGYTF.

This clone was recorded a few times. This chain connects TRBV4-1 to TRBJ2-5, with a tentative D call TRBD1 (6 bases). The DNA end lines up better with TRBJ2-7; the J call may be wrong. The CDR3 totals 14 residues. In germline, CDR1 is MGHRA, CDR2 YSYEKL. The DNA of the CDR3 is TGCGCCAGCAGCCTATACAGGGATAACAGCGAGCAGTACTTC. It yields the protein CASSLYRDNSEQYF.

V gene TRBV6-1 combines with J gene TRBJ1-2; 8 nucleotides match TRBD1. CDR1 MNHNS and CDR2 SASEGT come from the germline V gene. With V trimmed by 6 bases and J by 4 bases, 4 bases remained unmatched. CDR3 length: 13 amino acids. This chain's CDR3 is CASRIGTGYGYTF. In nucleotides, the CDR3 is TGTGCCAGCAGGATCGGGACAGGCTATGGCTACACCTTC.

The rearrangement joins TRBV9 to TRBJ1-2; D is unclear. The CDR3 sequence is 13 residues long. V lost 4 bases and J lost 4, with 11 bases in between. CDR1 is SGDLS, CDR2 YYNGEE, per germline. DNA for the CDR3: TGTGCCAGCAGCCCCATGGGTGGCTATGGCTACACCTTC. It yields the protein CASSPMGGYGYTF.

The CDR3 is CASSEAGTGANVLTF. The CDR3 DNA sequence: TGCGCCAGCAGTGAGGCAGGGACTGGGGCCAACGTCCTGACTTTC. The chain uses TRBV10-1 and TRBJ2-6; tentative D call: TRBD1 (5 bases). Trimming took off 2 bases at V and 2 bases at J, with 7 bases between the two ends. CDR1 is WNHNN, CDR2 SYGVQD, per germline (reference sequence). This CDR3 is built from 15 residues.

As for this clone: Other DNA sequences in this specimen translate into the identical CDR3. This chain connects TRBV7-3 to TRBJ1-1, with D perhaps matching TRBD1 (5 bases). The germline V and J ends were trimmed by 2 bases and 0 bases, with 7 bases remaining between them. Germline CDR1 is SGHTA and CDR2 is FQGTGA. The CDR3 is made up of 14 amino acids. The CDR3 sequence is CASSLQGLNTEAFF. The CDR3 DNA is TGTGCCAGCAGCTTACAGGGCCTGAACACTGAAGCTTTCTTT. Full variable domain (outside the CDR3, taken from reference TRBV7-3 and TRBJ1-1): GAGVSQTPSNKVTEKGKYVELRCDPISGHTALYWYRQSLGQGPEFLIYFQGTGAADDSGLPNDRFFAVRPEGSVSTLKIQRTERGDSAVYLCASSLQGLNTEAFFGQGTRLTVV.

In DNA, the CDR3 is TGCAGCGTTGCTTTGGGGGTCGTGGGCACTGAAGCTTTCTTT. It is translated as CSVALGVVGTEAFF. This chain uses TRBV29-1 with TRBJ1-1; possibly TRBD1 for D (5 bases). Germline CDR1 reads SQVTM; CDR2 reads ANQGSEA. This CDR3 spans 14 amino acids. The V end lost 4 bases, the J end lost 4 bases, and 16 bases lay between the germline ends.

On this clone itself: This same CDR3 is encoded by further DNA sequences in the sample. This chain connects TRBV7-9 to TRBJ2-3; D unclear. Trimming took 2 bases from V and 5 from J, leaving 2 bases between them. Germline V gives CDR1 SEHNR, CDR2 FQNEAQ (reference sequence). CDR3 length equals 11 residues. The DNA of the CDR3 is TGTGCCAGCAGCTTACAAGATACGCAGTATTTT. It codes for CASSLQDTQYF.

V is TRBV10-3 and J is TRBJ2-1, with TRBD2 matching 12 bases. The CDR3 consists of 12 residues. V was pared by 10 bases and J by 6 bases, with 1 base of the junction left unmatched. Looked up from germline, CDR1 is ENHRY and CDR2 is SYGVKD. The CDR3 DNA reads TGTGCCACGACTAGCGGGGGCAATGAGCAGTTCTTC. Its protein is CATTSGGNEQFF.

The rearrangement uses TRBV15 and TRBJ2-1; D possibly corresponds to TRBD1 (5 bases). This CDR3 comprises 14 residues. Trimming shortened V by 7 bases and J by 4 bases, and 14 bases separated the two germline ends. Germline CDR1 and CDR2: LNHNV and YYDKDF (reference sequence). The CDR3 region is CATKTDSEYNEQFF. Written as DNA, the CDR3 is TGTGCCACCAAAACAGACAGCGAATACAATGAGCAGTTCTTC.

V gene TRBV7-9 combines with J gene TRBJ2-7; D ambiguous. The germline gives CDR1 SEHNR, CDR2 FQNEAQ (reference sequence). CDR3 length: 12 amino acids. Trimming removed 5 bases at V and 1 base at J, with 6 bases between. CDR3 protein: CASSQVSYEQYF. DNA for the CDR3: TGTGCCAGCAGCCAAGTATCCTACGAGCAGTACTTC.

The sample holds one count of this clone. V and J are TRBV2 and TRBJ2-1; 14 bases line up with TRBD2. V lost 6 bases to trimming and J lost 7 bases; unmatched junction nucleotides: 5. CDR3 length equals 15 residues. The germline CDR1 and CDR2 sequences are SNHLY and FYNNEI. The CDR3 protein is CASRRLAGGTNEQFF. For the CDR3, the DNA is TGTGCCAGCAGAAGACTAGCGGGGGGGACGAATGAGCAGTTCTTC.

The rearrangement links TRBV7-3 to TRBJ2-1; 10 bases agree with TRBD2. V shed 5 bases, J shed 7 bases, and the junction held 8 bases outside the gene matches. The CDR3 totals 15 residues. The V gene's germline CDR1 is SGHTA and CDR2 FQGTGA. The CDR3 loop is CASSIGLAELNEQFF. For the CDR3, the DNA is TGTGCCAGCAGCATAGGACTAGCGGAGCTGAATGAGCAGTTCTTC.

V is TRBV30 and J is TRBJ1-2; D uncertain. Germline CDR1 reads GTSNPN; CDR2 reads SVGIG (reference sequence). Between the trimmed V and J ends, which lost 6 bases and 2 bases, there was a span of 13 bases. This CDR3 is 13 amino acids long. The CDR3 reads CACSSMMNYGYTF. The CDR3 DNA reads as TGTGCCTGTAGCTCTATGATGAACTATGGCTACACCTTC.

The chain combines TRBV27 with TRBJ2-5, with D hard to call. Germline CDR1 MNHEY, CDR2 SMNVEV (reference sequence). The germline V and J ends were trimmed by 6 bases and 7 bases, with 9 bases remaining between them. The length of the CDR3 is 11 residues. CDR3 loop: CASSQGVTQYF. CDR3 nucleotides: TGTGCCAGCAGCCAAGGTGTGACCCAGTACTTC.